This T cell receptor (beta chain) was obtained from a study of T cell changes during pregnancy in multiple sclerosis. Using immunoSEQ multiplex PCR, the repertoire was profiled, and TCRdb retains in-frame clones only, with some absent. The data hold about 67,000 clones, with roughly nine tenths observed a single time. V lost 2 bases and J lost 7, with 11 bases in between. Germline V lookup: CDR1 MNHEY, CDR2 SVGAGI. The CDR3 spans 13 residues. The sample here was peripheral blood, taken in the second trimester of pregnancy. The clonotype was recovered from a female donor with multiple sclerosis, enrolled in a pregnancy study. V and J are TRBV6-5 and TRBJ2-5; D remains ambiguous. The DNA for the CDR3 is TGTGCCAGCAGTTACGGCCGGAGTGGGACCCAGTACTTC. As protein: CASSYGRSGTQYF.